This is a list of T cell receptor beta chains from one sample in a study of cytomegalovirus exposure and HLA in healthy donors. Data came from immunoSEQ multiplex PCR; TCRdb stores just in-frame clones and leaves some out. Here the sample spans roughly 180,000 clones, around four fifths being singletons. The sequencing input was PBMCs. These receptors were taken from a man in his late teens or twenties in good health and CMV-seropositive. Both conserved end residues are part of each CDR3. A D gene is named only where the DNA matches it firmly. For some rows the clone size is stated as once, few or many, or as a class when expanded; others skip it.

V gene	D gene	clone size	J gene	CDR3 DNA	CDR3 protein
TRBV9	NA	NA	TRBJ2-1	TGTGCCAGCAGCGCCGGAGGGGTCGGTGAGCAGTTCTTC	CASSAGGVGEQFF
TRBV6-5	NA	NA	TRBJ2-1	TGTGCCAGCGGAGCTGGAGAGCAGTTCTTC	CASGAGEQFF
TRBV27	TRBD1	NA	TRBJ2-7	TGTGCCAGCAGTCCGGACCGGGACAGGGGACCCTACGAGCAGTACTTC	CASSPDRDRGPYEQYF
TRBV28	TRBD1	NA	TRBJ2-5	TGTGCCAGCAGTTTGAGACAGGGGGCGCGAGAGACCCAGTACTTC	CASSLRQGARETQYF
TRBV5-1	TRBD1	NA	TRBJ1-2	TGCGCCAGCAGCTCGGACAGGGGGCTCTTTAACTATGGCTACACCTTC	CASSSDRGLFNYGYTF
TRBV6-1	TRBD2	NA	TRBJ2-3	TGTGCCAGCAGTGAAAAGCTAGCGGGAGGGCCAGATACGCAGTATTTT	CASSEKLAGGPDTQYF
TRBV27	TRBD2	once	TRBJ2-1	TGTGCCAGCAGTCCCCGGGGAGCGGGAGACCCCTACAATGAGCAGTTCTTC	CASSPRGAGDPYNEQFF
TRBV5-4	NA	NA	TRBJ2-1	TGTGCCAGCAGCCCCCGAGTTGATAGCGGCTACTACAATGAGCAGTTCTTC	CASSPRVDSGYYNEQFF
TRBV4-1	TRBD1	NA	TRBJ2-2	TGCGCCAGCAGCCAAGATCGACAGGGGAGTATCCGGGAGCTGTTTTTT	CASSQDRQGSIRELFF
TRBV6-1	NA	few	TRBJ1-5	TGTGCCAGCAGTGGTGAGTCCCGGCATTTT	CASSGESRHF
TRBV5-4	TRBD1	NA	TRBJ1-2	TGTGCCAGCCGTCGACAGGGGTTTACGGCTGGCTACACCTTC	CASRRQGFTAGYTF
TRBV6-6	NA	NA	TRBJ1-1	TGTGCCACTTTCCTCCGGGACACCATAATGAACACTGAAGCTTTCTTT	CATFLRDTIMNTEAFF
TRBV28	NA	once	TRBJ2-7	TGTGCCAGCAGTCCCCGGGAGAGCGAGCAGTACTTC	CASSPRESEQYF
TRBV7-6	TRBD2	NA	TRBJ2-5	TGTGCCAGCAGCTTAGGGGTAGCGGGAGCGGTTAGGACCCAGTACTTC	CASSLGVAGAVRTQYF
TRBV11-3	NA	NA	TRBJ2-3	TGTGCCAGCAGCGGAAGGGACTCTGCAGATACGCAGTATTTT	CASSGRDSADTQYF
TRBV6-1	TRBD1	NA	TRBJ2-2	TGTGCCAGCAGTTCGGGGGACAGGGCCACCGGGGAGCTGTTTTTT	CASSSGDRATGELFF
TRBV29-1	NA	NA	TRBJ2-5	TGCAGCGTTGAACAGGGGGGAGAGACCCAGTACTTC	CSVEQGGETQYF
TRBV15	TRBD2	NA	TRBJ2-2	TGTGCCACCAGCGGAGGGACTAGGAGCGACACCGGGGAGCTGTTTTTT	CATSGGTRSDTGELFF
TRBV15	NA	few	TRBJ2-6	TGTGCCACCAGCAGAGTAGAATCTGGGGCCAACGTCCTGACTTTC	CATSRVESGANVLTF
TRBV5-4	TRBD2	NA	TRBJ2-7	TGTGCCAGCAGCAAAGGAGGGACTAGCGGGATGGCGAGGTACGAGCAGTACTTC	CASSKGGTSGMARYEQYF
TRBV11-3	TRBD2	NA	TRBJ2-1	TGTGCCAGCAGCTTAGGGGGGGCTAGCGGGATTAATGAGCAGTTCTTC	CASSLGGASGINEQFF
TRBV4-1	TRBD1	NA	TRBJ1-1	TGCGCCAGCAGCCAAGCGGAGCAGGGGGCAATAGGGTTT	CASSQAEQGAIGF
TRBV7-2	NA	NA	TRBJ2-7	TGTGCCAGCAGCTTCGGCGGGTTTACCTACGAGCAGTACTTC	CASSFGGFTYEQYF
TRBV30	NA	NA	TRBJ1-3	TGTGCCTTCGCCGAGACAGCGAGGAGCACCATATATTTT	CAFAETARSTIYF
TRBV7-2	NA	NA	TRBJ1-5	TGTGCCAGCAGCTGGGCGGGGGCGGGGCAGCCCCAGCATTTT	CASSWAGAGQPQHF
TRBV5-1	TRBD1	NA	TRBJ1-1	TGCGCCAGCAGCTCGGGACAGGCTCATGACACTGAAGCTTTCTTT	CASSSGQAHDTEAFF
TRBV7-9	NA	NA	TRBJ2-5	TGTGCCAGCAGCTTAGTAGCGTCGCGGGCCCAGTACTTC	CASSLVASRAQYF
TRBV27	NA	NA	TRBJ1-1	TGTGCCAGCAGTTTCGGCGGGAGTAGGAACACTGAAGCTTTCTTT	CASSFGGSRNTEAFF
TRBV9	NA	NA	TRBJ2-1	TGTGCCAGCAGCGTGAGCGGCGCCGGTGCCAATGAGCAGTTCTTC	CASSVSGAGANEQFF
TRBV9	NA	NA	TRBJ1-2	TGTGCCAGCAGCGTAGCGCAGGGGAAGAACTATGGCTACACCTTC	CASSVAQGKNYGYTF
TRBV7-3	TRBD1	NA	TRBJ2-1	TGTGCCAGCTCAGACAGGGGGTCCTACAATGAGCAGTTCTTC	CASSDRGSYNEQFF
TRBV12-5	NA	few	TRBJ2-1	TGTGCTAGTGGTTTGGCGGATGAGCAGTTCTTC	CASGLADEQFF
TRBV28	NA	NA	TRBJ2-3	TGTGCCAGCACCTCTCCCGGGTCGAAGTTAGATACGCAGTATTTT	CASTSPGSKLDTQYF
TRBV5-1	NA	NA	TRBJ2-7	TGCGCCAGCAGCCTACAGGGCAGCTGGGACTACTCCTACGAGCAGTACTTC	CASSLQGSWDYSYEQYF
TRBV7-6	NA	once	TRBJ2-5	TGTGCCAGCAGCTGGGGACACCAACTACAAGAGACCCAGTACTTC	CASSWGHQLQETQYF
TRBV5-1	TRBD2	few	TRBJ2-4	TGCGCCAGCAGCTTGACTAGCGGGAGTGACATTCAGTACTTC	CASSLTSGSDIQYF
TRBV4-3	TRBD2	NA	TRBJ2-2	TGCGCCAGCAGCCAAGATCGAAGGACTAGCGGGAGAACCGGGGAGCTGTTTTTT	CASSQDRRTSGRTGELFF
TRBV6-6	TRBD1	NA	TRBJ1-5	TGTGCCACCTCTGCCTGGGGACAGGGGGCGGGTCAGCCCCAGCATTTT	CATSAWGQGAGQPQHF
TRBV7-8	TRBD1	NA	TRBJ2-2	TGTGCCAGCAACCCGGACAGGCTCTATCCCCCACCCGGGGAGCTGTTTTTT	CASNPDRLYPPPGELFF
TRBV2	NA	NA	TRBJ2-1	TGTGCCAGCGGGGGACTTTATACCTACAATGAGCAGTTCTTC	CASGGLYTYNEQFF
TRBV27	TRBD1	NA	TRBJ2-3	TGTGCCAGCGCCGGAAGGACAGGGCCCGATACGCAGTATTTT	CASAGRTGPDTQYF
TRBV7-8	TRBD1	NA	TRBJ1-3	TGTGCCAGCAGCCCCGGGACAGGAACTGGAAACACCATATATTTT	CASSPGTGTGNTIYF
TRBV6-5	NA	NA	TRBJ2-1	TGTGCCAGCAGTAGACCCCCTACTAGCAATGAGCAGTTCTTC	CASSRPPTSNEQFF
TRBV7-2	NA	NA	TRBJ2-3	TGTGCCAGCAGCTCCGTACTGGGAGGCAGGGCAGATACGCAGTATTTT	CASSSVLGGRADTQYF
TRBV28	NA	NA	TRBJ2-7	TGTGCCAGCAGTTCCCCCCAGGGCGTCCTCTACGAGCAGTACTTC	CASSSPQGVLYEQYF
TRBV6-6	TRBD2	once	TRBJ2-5	TGTGCCAGCAAGAGGACTAGCGGGATCCTTGAGACCCAGTACTTC	CASKRTSGILETQYF
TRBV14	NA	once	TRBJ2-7	TGTGCCAGCAGCCAAGACCTAAGCTACGAGCAGTACTTC	CASSQDLSYEQYF
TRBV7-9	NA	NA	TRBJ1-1	TGTGCCAGCAGCTTAGCGACAGGAACCACTGAAGCTTTCTTT	CASSLATGTTEAFF